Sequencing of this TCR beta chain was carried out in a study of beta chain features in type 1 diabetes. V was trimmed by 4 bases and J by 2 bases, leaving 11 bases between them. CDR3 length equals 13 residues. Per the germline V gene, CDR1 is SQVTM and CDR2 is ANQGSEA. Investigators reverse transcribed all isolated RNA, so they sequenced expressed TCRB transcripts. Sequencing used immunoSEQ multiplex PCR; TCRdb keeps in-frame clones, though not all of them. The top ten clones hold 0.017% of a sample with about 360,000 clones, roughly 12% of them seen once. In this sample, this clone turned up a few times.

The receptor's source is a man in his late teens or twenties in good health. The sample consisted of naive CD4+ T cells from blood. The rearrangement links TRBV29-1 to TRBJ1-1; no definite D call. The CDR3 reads CSVAAGTNTEAFF. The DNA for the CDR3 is TGCAGCGTTGCAGCAGGAACTAACACTGAAGCTTTCTTT.